These 18 T cell receptor beta chains originate from one sample sequenced in a study of regulatory T cells in long-lasting Graves disease. Investigators prepared the TCR beta libraries by applying iRepertoire HTBI primers and Arm-PCR of CDR3 regions. TCRdb reprocessed the multiplex PCR reads via MiXCR and lists one record per CDR3 protein. Among roughly 700,000 distinct CDR3 sequences listed, about 30% were seen once. Specified time point: persistent/refractory GD, antithyroid drugs over 5 years with positive TRAb. Researchers made the TCR library from RNA that was extracted from PBMCs. The sequenced sample was peripheral blood mononuclear cells (PBMCs), obtained when the disease was refractory, from a patient treated with antithyroid drugs. Source of these receptors: a female donor with Graves disease.

This clonotype turned up a few times. The rearrangement joins TRBV12-3 or TRBV12-4 to TRBJ1-6, with D possibly being TRBD1 (6 bases). The CDR3 covers 15 residues. V was shortened by 5 bases and J by 7 bases, with 15 bases between the two germline ends. Written as DNA, the CDR3 is TGTGCCAGCAGTAAATCTGACAGGTGGAATTCACCCCTCCACTTT. This sequence encodes CASSKSDRWNSPLHF.

V and J are TRBV13 and TRBJ2-3; the match to TRBD2 covers 10 bases. The CDR3 sequence is 16 residues long. V lost 4 bases, J lost 2 bases, and 6 bases stayed unmatched. Germline CDR1 and CDR2: PRHDT and FYEKMQ (reference sequence). The CDR3 region is CASSWPSGSFTDTQYF. In DNA form, the CDR3 reads TGTGCCAGCAGCTGGCCTAGCGGGAGTTTCACAGATACGCAGTATTTT.

The rearrangement joins TRBV5-1 to TRBJ2-7; TRBD2 matches at 10 bases. This CDR3 is built from 16 residues. Germline loops: CDR1 SGHRS, CDR2 YFSETQ. After removal of 0 bases from V and 2 bases from J, the junction contained 5 bases not matched to a gene. The CDR3 is CASSLATGTSAYEQYF. The CDR3 DNA reads TGCGCCAGCAGCTTGGCCACTGGGACTAGCGCCTACGAGCAGTACTTC.

This rearrangement joins TRBV29-1 to TRBJ2-7; 9 bases are shared with TRBD1. Trimming removed 4 bases from V and 2 bases from J; junction bases left unmatched: 3. The CDR3 runs 13 residues. The germline gives CDR1 SQVTM, CDR2 ANQGSEA. The CDR3 nucleotides read TGCAGCGTTGGGACAGGGGTCGCCTACGAGCAGTACTTC. This translates into CSVGTGVAYEQYF.

The chain recombines TRBV30 with TRBJ1-4; D is unresolved. The V end was cut by 7 bases, the J end by 3 bases, with 15 bases between. This CDR3 is 14 amino acids long. Germline CDR1 reads GTSNPN; CDR2 reads SVGIG (reference sequence). The CDR3 region is CASPLNAANEKLFF. As DNA, the CDR3 is TGTGCCTCCCCACTAAATGCGGCTAATGAAAAACTGTTTTTT.

The chain combines TRBV6-5 with TRBJ1-1, with TRBD1 matching 7 bases. CDR3 length: 15 residues. CDR1 MNHEY and CDR2 SVGAGI come from the germline V gene. V shed 4 bases, J shed 9 bases, and the junction held 14 bases outside the gene matches. The CDR3 DNA follows: TGTGCCAGCAGTTCACAGCAAATGACAGGGCTGAAAGCTTTCTTT. Translating it yields CASSSQQMTGLKAFF.

V is TRBV12-3 or TRBV12-4 and J is TRBJ1-5; D gene ambiguous. The CDR3 totals 15 residues. Trimming took off 6 bases at V and 4 bases at J, with 16 bases between the two ends. The CDR3: CASREGFLGNQPQHF. The CDR3 DNA is TGTGCCAGCAGGGAGGGTTTTTTAGGGAATCAGCCCCAGCATTTT.

The rearrangement links TRBV9 to TRBJ2-7; 8 bases match TRBD2. The germline V gene encodes CDR1 SGDLS and CDR2 YYNGEE. The CDR3 sequence is 15 residues long. V was pared by 4 bases and J by 4 bases, with 10 bases of the junction left unmatched. This chain's CDR3 is CASSPRAGEKYEQYF. CDR3 sequence (DNA): TGTGCCAGCAGCCCCCGAGCGGGAGAAAAATACGAGCAGTACTTC.

This clonotype appeared a few times. V gene TRBV29-1 combines with J gene TRBJ2-2, with D perhaps matching TRBD1 (6 bases). Germline V CDR1 and CDR2: SQVTM, ANQGSEA. This CDR3 has 15 residues. Trimming took 3 bases from V and 5 from J, leaving 16 bases between them. The CDR3 here is CSVDEGQGMTGELFF. The CDR3 nucleotides read TGCAGCGTTGATGAGGGCCAGGGGATGACCGGGGAGCTGTTTTTT.

Regarding this clonotype: At one of its ends the junction is not consistent with the germline gene, which may arise from a read error. The rearrangement uses TRBV28 and TRBJ2-2; D remains unclear. The CDR3 extends over 13 amino acids. Looked up from germline, CDR1 is MDHEN and CDR2 is SYDVKM. CDR3 coding DNA: TGTGCCGGCAGACCCCACGGTACCGGGGAGCTGTTTTTT. This gives the protein CAGRPHGTGELFF. The variable domain in full, completed from reference TRBV28 and TRBJ2-2, reads DVKVTQSSRYLVKRTGEKVFLECVQDMDHENMFWYRQDPGLGLRLIYFSYDVKMKEKGDIPEGYSVSREKKERFSLILESASTNQTSMYLCAGRPHGTGELFFGEGSRLTVL.

The V and J genes are TRBV6-1 and TRBJ1-1; the match to TRBD1 covers 8 bases. After removal of 4 bases from V and 4 bases from J, the junction contained 8 bases not matched to a gene. The CDR3 runs to 15 residues. Germline V gene sequence: CDR1 MNHNS, CDR2 SASEGT. The CDR3 loop is CASSVGTGSGTEAFF. The DNA for the CDR3 is TGTGCCAGCAGTGTCGGGACAGGTAGCGGCACTGAAGCTTTCTTT.

This clonotype has a handful of counts. This chain uses TRBV11-2 with TRBJ2-5; 7 bases match TRBD1. The V gene's germline CDR1 is SGHAT and CDR2 FQNNGV. V was pared by 10 bases and J by 5 bases, with 13 bases of the junction left unmatched. The CDR3 runs 14 residues. CDR3 bases: TGTGCCACCCACAGGGGAGACAGAATGGAGACCCAGTACTTC. It yields the protein CATHRGDRMETQYF.

The chain couples TRBV6-1 to TRBJ1-5; 9 nucleotides match TRBD1. Losses at the gene ends were 5 bases for V and 6 bases for J; bases not matched to a gene: 8. The CDR3 consists of 15 residues. Germline V gene data show CDR1 as MNHNS and CDR2 as SASEGT. Written as DNA, the CDR3 is TGTGCCAGCAGTATGGGGACAGGGTTGAGTCAGCCCCAGCATTTT. Its translation: CASSMGTGLSQPQHF.

This chain uses TRBV2 with TRBJ1-1; 8 bases map to TRBD1. Looked up from germline, CDR1 is SNHLY and CDR2 is FYNNEI. The CDR3 consists of 13 residues. The V and J ends lost 9 bases and 4 bases, in that order; junction bases with no gene match: 7. CDR3 protein: CASRQGISTEAFF. The CDR3 nucleotides read TGTGCCAGTCGACAGGGGATAAGCACTGAAGCTTTCTTT.

The genes are TRBV30 and TRBJ1-1; no definite D call. The CDR3 sequence is 13 residues long. Germline V CDR1 and CDR2: GTSNPN, SVGIG (reference sequence). V lost 3 bases, J lost 6 bases, and 14 bases lay in between. The CDR3 DNA reads as TGTGCCTGGAGGCCCCCGGGTTGGGCTGAAGCTTTCTTT. This gives the protein CAWRPPGWAEAFF.

This clonotype has just a few counts. The chain has TRBV2 and TRBJ1-1, with unresolved D. The length of the CDR3 is 13 residues. Trimming removed 8 bases at V and 0 bases at J, with 10 bases between. Per the germline V gene, CDR1 is SNHLY and CDR2 is FYNNEI. CDR3 protein: CASLLEMNTEAFF. DNA for the CDR3: TGTGCCAGCCTACTTGAAATGAACACTGAAGCTTTCTTT.

Comment on this clonotype: At one boundary the junction diverges from the germline segment, which might be a read error. The chain has TRBV6-1 and TRBJ2-5; D remains unclear. The CDR3 spans 11 residues. In germline, CDR1 is MNHNS, CDR2 SASEGT. Here the CDR3 reads CVSILGETQYF. CDR3 bases: TGTGTCAGCATATTAGGAGAGACCCAGTACTTC.

A few counts support this clonotype. The chain recombines TRBV5-6 with TRBJ1-5, with D perhaps matching TRBD1 (5 bases). V was shortened by 2 bases and J by 1 base, with 10 bases between the two germline ends. CDR3 length: 15 amino acids. From germline, CDR1 is SGHDT and CDR2 YYEEEE. The CDR3 sequence is CASSFEGRSNQPQHF. CDR3 coding DNA: TGTGCCAGCAGCTTCGAGGGGAGGAGCAATCAGCCCCAGCATTTT.